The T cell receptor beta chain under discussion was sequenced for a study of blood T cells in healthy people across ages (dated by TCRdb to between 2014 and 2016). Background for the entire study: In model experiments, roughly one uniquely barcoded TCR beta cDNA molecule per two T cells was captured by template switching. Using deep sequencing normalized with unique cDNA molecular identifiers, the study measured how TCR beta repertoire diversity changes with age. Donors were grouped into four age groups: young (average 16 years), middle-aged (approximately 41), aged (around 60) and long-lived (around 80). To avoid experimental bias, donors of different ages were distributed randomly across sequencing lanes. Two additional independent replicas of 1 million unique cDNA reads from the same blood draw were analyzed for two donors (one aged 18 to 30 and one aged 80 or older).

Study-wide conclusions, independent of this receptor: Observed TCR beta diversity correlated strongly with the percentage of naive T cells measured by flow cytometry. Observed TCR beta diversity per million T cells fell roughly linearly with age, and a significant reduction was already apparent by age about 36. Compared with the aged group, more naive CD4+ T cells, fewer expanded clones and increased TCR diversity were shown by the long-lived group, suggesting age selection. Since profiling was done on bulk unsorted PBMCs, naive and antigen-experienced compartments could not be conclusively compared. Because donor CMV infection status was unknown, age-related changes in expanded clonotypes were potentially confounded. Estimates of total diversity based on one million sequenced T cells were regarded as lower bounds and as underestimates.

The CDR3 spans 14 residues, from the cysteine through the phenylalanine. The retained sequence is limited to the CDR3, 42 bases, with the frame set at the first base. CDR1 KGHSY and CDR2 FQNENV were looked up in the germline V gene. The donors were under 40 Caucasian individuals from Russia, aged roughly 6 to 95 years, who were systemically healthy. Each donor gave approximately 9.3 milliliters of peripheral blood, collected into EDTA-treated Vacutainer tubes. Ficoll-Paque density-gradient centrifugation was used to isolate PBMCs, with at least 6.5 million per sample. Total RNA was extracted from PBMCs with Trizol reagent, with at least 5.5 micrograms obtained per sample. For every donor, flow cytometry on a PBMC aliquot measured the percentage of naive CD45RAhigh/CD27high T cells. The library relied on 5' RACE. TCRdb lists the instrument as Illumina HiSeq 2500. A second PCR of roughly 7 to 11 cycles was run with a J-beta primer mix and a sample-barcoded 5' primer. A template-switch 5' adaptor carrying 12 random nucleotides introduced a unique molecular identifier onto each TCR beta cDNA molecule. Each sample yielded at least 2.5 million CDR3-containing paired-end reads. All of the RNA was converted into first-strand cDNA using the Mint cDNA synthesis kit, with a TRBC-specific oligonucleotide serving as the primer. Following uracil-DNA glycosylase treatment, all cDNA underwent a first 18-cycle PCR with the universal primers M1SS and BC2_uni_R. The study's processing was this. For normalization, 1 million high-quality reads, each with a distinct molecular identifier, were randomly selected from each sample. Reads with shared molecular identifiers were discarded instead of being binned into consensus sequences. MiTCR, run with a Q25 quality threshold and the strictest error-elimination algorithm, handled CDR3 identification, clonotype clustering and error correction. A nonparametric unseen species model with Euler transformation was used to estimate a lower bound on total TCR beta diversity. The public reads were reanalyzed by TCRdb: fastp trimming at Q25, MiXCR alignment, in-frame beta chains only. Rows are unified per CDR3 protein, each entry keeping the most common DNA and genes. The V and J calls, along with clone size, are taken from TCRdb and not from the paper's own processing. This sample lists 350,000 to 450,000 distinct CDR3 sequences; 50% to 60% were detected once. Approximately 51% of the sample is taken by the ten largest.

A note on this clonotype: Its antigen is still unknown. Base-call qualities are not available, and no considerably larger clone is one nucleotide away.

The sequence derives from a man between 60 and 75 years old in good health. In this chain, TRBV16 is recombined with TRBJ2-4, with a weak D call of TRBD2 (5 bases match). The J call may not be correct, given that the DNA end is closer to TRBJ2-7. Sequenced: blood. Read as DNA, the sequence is TGTGCCAGCAGCCGAGCCGGGAAAACCTACGAGCAGTACTTC. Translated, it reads CASSRAGKTYEQYF.